This record looks at one T cell receptor (beta chain) sequence and its context. The data are from a study of control samples from healthy donors and cancer patients. TCRdb's copy holds only in-frame clones and misses some; the assay was immunoSEQ multiplex PCR. The repertoire holds over 85,000 clones, with about 88% as singletons. The receptor was isolated from a woman in her forties or fifties with colorectal cancer. Sample: PBMCs.

In DNA, the CDR3 is TGCGCCAGCAGTGCCATGGAAGGGGCGCGGGCTTTCTTT. This sequence encodes CASSAMEGARAFF. The V and J genes are TRBV10-2 and TRBJ1-1; maybe TRBD1 (5 bases). The ends were cut back, 4 bases at V and 11 bases at J, with 17 bases in the middle. The CDR3 covers 13 residues. Looked up from germline, CDR1 is WSHSY and CDR2 is SAAADI.